Listed here are 21 T cell receptor beta chains from one sample, sequenced in a study of cytomegalovirus exposure and HLA in healthy donors. TCRdb's table, derived via immunoSEQ multiplex PCR, lists solely in-frame clones and lacks some. The data hold 250,000 to 400,000 clones, with approximately 88% observed a single time. What was sequenced was PBMCs. The receptors originated from a man younger than 45 in good health and CMV-seronegative.

This rearrangement joins TRBV27 to TRBJ1-2, with 7 bases lining up with TRBD1. This CDR3 has 14 residues. Germline values: CDR1 MNHEY, CDR2 SMNVEV (reference sequence). J was trimmed by 1 base and V by 6 bases; bases with no gene match: 5. The CDR3 spells CASRRTGDNYGYTF. In DNA, the CDR3 is TGTGCCAGCAGGCGAACAGGGGATAACTATGGCTACACCTTC.

The rearrangement uses TRBV6-5 and TRBJ1-4, with 10 bases that match TRBD1. Trimming removed 2 bases from V and 8 bases from J; junction bases left unmatched: 5. This CDR3 is built from 15 residues. CDR1 is MNHEY, CDR2 SVGAGI, per germline. The CDR3 nucleotides are TGTGCCAGCAGTTACGGAGGGACAGGGGAAGAAAAACTGTTTTTT. As protein: CASSYGGTGEEKLFF.

The V gene is TRBV6-1, the J gene TRBJ1-2; 7 bases map to TRBD1. The length of the CDR3 is 15 residues. Per the germline V gene, CDR1 is MNHNS and CDR2 is SASEGT. V was clipped by 1 base and J by 2 bases; unmatched bases: 4. CDR3 amino acids: CASSEGGDSNYGYTF. The CDR3 DNA reads TGTGCCAGCAGTGAAGGGGGGGACAGCAACTATGGCTACACCTTC.

This chain connects TRBV6-6 to TRBJ1-6; 9 bases fit TRBD1. The CDR3 has 16 amino acids. Germline lookup yields CDR1 MNHNY and CDR2 SVGAGI (reference sequence). The J segment lost 7 bases and the V segment lost 2 bases, leaving 6 bases of the junction unmatched. DNA for the CDR3: TGTGCCAGCAGTTACCCCTGGACAGGGGACAATTCACCCCTCCACTTT. Its protein product is CASSYPWTGDNSPLHF.

As regards this clone: The sample has other DNA sequences that encode this CDR3 too. This chain links TRBV5-1 with TRBJ2-7, with TRBD1 matching over 11 bases. The CDR3 is made up of 14 amino acids. Germline V gives CDR1 SGHRS, CDR2 YFSETQ. V shed 4 bases and J 1 base; nucleotides not matched to a gene: 1. The CDR3 region is CASSRDRGSYEQYF. The CDR3 DNA reads TGCGCCAGCAGCCGGGACAGGGGGTCCTACGAGCAGTACTTC.

V gene TRBV5-5 combines with J gene TRBJ1-1; D is uncertain. This CDR3 has 14 amino acids. The V and J ends lost 4 bases and 5 bases respectively, with 15 bases between them. Germline values: CDR1 SGHKS, CDR2 YYEKEE (reference sequence). The CDR3 protein is CASSPRILRTEAFF. CDR3 sequence (DNA): TGTGCCAGCAGCCCGCGGATACTTCGGACTGAAGCTTTCTTT. The full variable domain, with the rest looked up from reference TRBV5-5 and TRBJ1-1, is DAGVTQSPTHLIKTRGQQVTLRCSPISGHKSVSWYQQVLGQGPQFIFQYYEKEERGRGNFPDRFSARQFPNYSSELNVNALLLGDSALYLCASSPRILRTEAFFGQGTRLTVV.

The chain combines TRBV29-1 with TRBJ2-1, with D perhaps matching TRBD2 (5 bases). The CDR3 is 12 amino acids. Germline V gene sequence: CDR1 SQVTM, CDR2 ANQGSEA. The CDR3 is CGLRSSYNEQFF. The CDR3 bases are TGCGGACTGAGGAGCTCCTACAATGAGCAGTTCTTC.

This clone has a single count. The chain has TRBV11-2 and TRBJ2-7, with D unclear. The CDR3 contains 14 residues. V gave up 3 bases and J gave up 0 bases, with 9 bases separating them. Germline CDR1 is SGHAT and CDR2 is FQNNGV. The DNA of the CDR3 is TGTGCCAGCAGCTTTACGCAGAACTCCTACGAGCAGTACTTC. This encodes CASSFTQNSYEQYF.

V gene TRBV4-1 combines with J gene TRBJ1-2; perhaps TRBD1 as D (5 bases). Germline CDR1 reads MGHRA; CDR2 reads YSYEKL. V lost 0 bases and J lost 1, with 15 bases in between. The CDR3 spans 17 residues. CDR3 protein: CASSQDPSPTVNYGYTF. CDR3 nucleotides: TGCGCCAGCAGCCAAGATCCCTCCCCGACAGTTAACTATGGCTACACCTTC.

Written as DNA, the CDR3 is TGCGCCAGCACCCACCATAGCGGAATAAAGGACGAGCAGTACTTC. Its protein product is CASTHHSGIKDEQYF. V gene TRBV5-1 combines with J gene TRBJ2-7; weak D call: TRBD2 (6 bases). V was clipped by 6 bases and J by 5 bases, with 21 bases between them. CDR3 size: 15 residues. The germline gives CDR1 SGHRS, CDR2 YFSETQ.

The chain is built from TRBV11-3 and TRBJ2-3; 12 nucleotides line up with TRBD2. This CDR3 region has 16 residues. Germline assignment: CDR1 SGHNT and CDR2 YENEEA. The trim removed 4 bases at V and 2 bases at J, leaving 4 bases unmatched. CDR3 nucleotide sequence: TGTGCCAGCAGCTATGGACTAGCGGGGAACACAGATACGCAGTATTTT. Residues: CASSYGLAGNTDTQYF.

V is TRBV6-1 and J is TRBJ2-7; TRBD2 is a possible D gene (6 bases). This CDR3 is 12 amino acids long. Looked up from germline, CDR1 is MNHNS and CDR2 is SASEGT. V was clipped by 4 bases and J by 2 bases, with 6 bases between them. The DNA of the CDR3 is TGTGCCAGCAGTGGGAGGGCCTACGAGCAGTACTTC. It encodes CASSGRAYEQYF.

The chain has TRBV2 and TRBJ1-5; D remains unclear. Germline V gives CDR1 SNHLY, CDR2 FYNNEI. V was trimmed by 6 bases and J by 8 bases, leaving 11 bases between them. The CDR3 totals 12 residues. DNA of the CDR3: TGTGCCAGCAGCCGGAGCGGGAAGCCCCAGCATTTT. This translates into CASSRSGKPQHF. Drawing the rest from reference TRBV2 and TRBJ1-5, the complete variable domain is EPEVTQTPSHQVTQMGQEVILRCVPISNHLYFYWYRQILGQKVEFLVSFYNNEISEKSEIFDDQFSVERPDGSNFTLKIRSTKLEDSAMYFCASSRSGKPQHFGDGTRLSIL.

The chain recombines TRBV5-1 with TRBJ1-2; D gene ambiguous. This CDR3 comprises 14 residues. CDR1 and CDR2 from the germline V gene are SGHRS and YFSETQ. V lost 0 bases and J lost 4, with 10 bases in between. In nucleotides, the CDR3 is TGCGCCAGCAGCTTGGGGTCAGGCGTCTATGGCTACACCTTC. It codes for CASSLGSGVYGYTF.

J is TRBJ2-3 and V is TRBV4-3; TRBD2 matches 12 bases. With 2 bases clipped from V and 5 bases from J, the junction kept 8 bases outside the gene matches. CDR1 and CDR2 from the germline V gene are LGHNA and YSLEER. This CDR3 comprises 17 residues. The CDR3 reads CASSQRTSGVMGDTQYF. The CDR3 nucleotides are TGCGCCAGCAGCCAAAGGACTAGCGGGGTAATGGGAGATACGCAGTATTTT.

This chain connects TRBV27 to TRBJ2-1, with a weak D call TRBD1 (6 bases). CDR3 length equals 16 residues. V was trimmed by 3 bases and J by 8 bases, leaving 20 bases between them. The germline V gene has CDR1 MNHEY and CDR2 SMNVEV (reference sequence). CDR3 DNA sequence: TGTGCCAGCAGTTTCCAACAGGGCGATCTAATCGATGAGCAGTTCTTC. The encoded protein is CASSFQQGDLIDEQFF.

The rearrangement links TRBV6-4 to TRBJ2-5, with 11 bases matching TRBD2. Per germline, CDR1 MRHNA and CDR2 SNTAGT. The trim removed 8 bases at V and 4 bases at J, leaving 9 bases unmatched. The CDR3 extends over 15 amino acids. The CDR3 DNA is TGTGCCAGCGCACTTAGCGGGGGGGCTGGAGAGACCCAGTACTTC. Protein product: CASALSGGAGETQYF.

The rearrangement links TRBV19 to TRBJ2-7; TRBD1 is a possible D gene (6 bases). The CDR3 covers 13 residues. The germline CDR1 and CDR2 sequences are LNHDA and SQIVND (reference sequence). Between the trimmed V and J ends, which lost 6 bases and 6 bases, there was a span of 15 bases. The CDR3 nucleotides read TGTGCCAGTAGGAAGGACAGTCTGGGCGAGCAGTACTTC. As protein: CASRKDSLGEQYF.

The rearrangement links TRBV27 to TRBJ1-5; D gene ambiguous. With 6 bases removed from V and 2 bases from J, the gap between germline ends came to 8 bases. The CDR3 consists of 13 residues. Germline CDR1 and CDR2: MNHEY and SMNVEV (reference sequence). This CDR3 is CASSFQGNQPQHF. CDR3 DNA sequence: TGTGCCAGCAGCTTTCAGGGCAATCAGCCCCAGCATTTT.

V gene TRBV2 combines with J gene TRBJ1-1; D uncertain. This CDR3 contains 13 residues. The V and J ends lost 8 bases and 2 bases respectively, with 12 bases between them. From germline, CDR1 is SNHLY and CDR2 FYNNEI. The CDR3 loop is CASEPRVNTEAFF. In DNA, the CDR3 is TGTGCCAGCGAACCACGGGTTAACACTGAAGCTTTCTTT.

This chain links TRBV19 with TRBJ2-2, with TRBD1 matching over 11 bases. There are 16 residues in the CDR3. V lost 6 bases and J lost 4; bases outside the gene matches: 7. In germline, CDR1 is LNHDA, CDR2 SQIVND (reference sequence). The CDR3 DNA reads TGTGCCAGTAGGGGAGGACAGGGGGCGGTCACCGGGGAGCTGTTTTTT. Translation: CASRGGQGAVTGELFF.